These 2 T cell receptor beta chains share one sample of origin, sequenced in a study of cytomegalovirus exposure and HLA in healthy donors. In the PCR, 60 Vbeta and 13 Jbeta primers were used. Profiling relied on immunoSEQ multiplex PCR, and the TCRdb table lists in-frame clones only, not all of them. The sample has under 200,000 clones, about 65% seen once; the top ten hold around 4.5%. The sample taken for sequencing was PBMCs. These receptor sequences come from a woman aged 18 to 35 in good health and CMV-seropositive.

This clone turned up a few times. This sequence joins TRBV5-1 and TRBJ1-3, with D tentatively TRBD1 (5 bases). Trimming stripped 3 bases from V and 0 bases from J, with 13 bases between. Germline values: CDR1 SGHRS, CDR2 YFSETQ. The CDR3 sequence is 16 residues long. CDR3 sequence (DNA): TGCGCCAGCAGCTCGCAGGGTTCGGGCTCTGGAAACACCATATATTTT. Translating it yields CASSSQGSGSGNTIYF.

This sequence joins TRBV6-5 and TRBJ2-3; D gene unclear. This CDR3 contains 11 residues. The germline CDR1 and CDR2 sequences are MNHEY and SVGAGI. V shed 7 bases and J shed 5 bases, with 7 bases lying between them. The CDR3 region has the DNA TGTGCCAGCACCCTTCTAGATACGCAGTATTTT. This encodes CASTLLDTQYF.